These 26 T cell receptor beta chains share one sample of origin, sequenced in a study of T cell clonality in common variable immunodeficiency. Study results and caveats: Common variable immunodeficiency TCR beta sequences reportedly had fewer deletions and N-nucleotide insertions.

These receptors have no known antigen. Generated by immunoSEQ multiplex PCR, the TCRdb table keeps only in-frame clones and is missing some. This sample carries 10,000 to 13,000 clones, none of them present only once. Sequencing was carried out using peripheral blood mononuclear cells. Source of these receptors: a human donor with common variable immunodeficiency.

This clone was counted a few times. The CDR3 end is not reached by the read, which stops 3 residues before it; the germline J gene fills it in. This rearrangement joins TRBV6-1 to TRBJ2-1; D could derive from TRBD1 or TRBD2 (5 bases each). V was clipped by 1 base and J by 5 bases, with 12 bases between them. CDR3 length equals 15 residues. From germline, CDR1 is MNHNS and CDR2 SASEGT. CDR3 DNA, as far as it was read: TGTGCCAGCAGTGAAGGCTCCCAGGGAGACAATGAG. It specifies CASSEGSQGDNE. The entire CDR3 protein reads CASSEGSQGDNEQFF.

By share, this clone counts as medium-sized. Read data end 3 residues before the CDR3 end; the end is taken from the germline J gene. This sequence joins TRBV6-2 or TRBV6-3 and TRBJ2-5; the match to TRBD1 covers 9 bases. Unmatched junction bases numbered 4, after V lost 5 bases and J lost 3 bases. CDR1 MNHEY and CDR2 SVGEGT come from the germline V gene. CDR3 length equals 14 residues. CDR3 residues: CASSTWTGEETQYF. Partial CDR3 DNA: TGTGCCAGCAGTACCTGGACAGGGGAAGAGACC.

As to this clone: Read sequence stops 3 residues before the CDR3 end, and the germline J gene provides the missing end. This sequence joins TRBV18 and TRBJ2-5; D might be TRBD1 (7 bases). Trimming removed 4 bases at V and 5 bases at J, with 20 bases between. This CDR3 region has 16 residues. Looked up from germline, CDR1 is KGHSH and CDR2 is LQKENI. CDR3 region: CASSHGRQGGSETQYF. CDR3 DNA, as far as it was read: TGTGCCAGCTCACACGGGAGACAGGGCGGCTCGGAGACC.

This clone was seen a handful of times. CDR3 in amino acids: CASSPGGETQYF. The covered CDR3 bases are TGTGCCAGCAGCCCAGGAGGCGAGACC. The chain uses TRBV5-6 and TRBJ2-5, with a tentative D call TRBD2 (5 bases). The read falls 3 residues short of the CDR3 end, and the missing part is taken from the germline J gene. Germline V gene sequence: CDR1 SGHDT, CDR2 YYEEEE. V lost 4 bases to trimming and J lost 5 bases, with 9 bases between them. This CDR3 is built from 12 residues.

This clone has just a few counts. The CDR3 goes on 3 residues after the read ends, and that part is filled in from the germline J gene. The chain uses TRBV19 and TRBJ2-7, with 8 positions matching TRBD2. Trimming cost V 4 bases and J 2 bases; bases outside gene matches: 4. This CDR3 is 14 amino acids long. From germline, CDR1 is LNHDA and CDR2 SQIVND (reference sequence). Incomplete CDR3 DNA: TGTGCCAGTAGTAATAGCGGGAAAGCCTACGAG. Its translation is CASSNSGKAYE. From start to end, the CDR3 is CASSNSGKAYEQYF. Drawing the rest from reference TRBV19 and TRBJ2-7, the complete variable domain is DGGITQSPKYLFRKEGQNVTLSCEQNLNHDAMYWYRQDPGQGLRLIYYSQIVNDFQKGDIAEGYSVSREKKESFPLTVTSAQKNPTAFYLCASSNSGKAYEQYFGPGTRLTVT.

Comments on this clone: The read stops 3 residues short of the end of the CDR3; the missing end is completed from the germline J gene. The identical CDR3 is also encoded by other nucleotide sequences in the sample. The rearrangement links TRBV7-9 to TRBJ1-4; 7 positions match TRBD1. This CDR3 has 13 residues. V trimming: 5 bases; J trimming: 7 bases; junction bases outside the gene matches: 4. Germline V CDR1 and CDR2: SEHNR, FQNEAQ (reference sequence). CDR3 sequence reads: CASSRGTVEKLFF. The CDR3 bases that were read are TGTGCCAGCAGCCGTGGGACAGTTGAAAAA. The full variable domain, completed using reference TRBV7-9 and TRBJ1-4, is DTGVSQNPRHKITKRGQNVTFRCDPISEHNRLYWYRQTLGQGPEFLTYFQNEAQLEKSRLLSDRFSAERPKGSFSTLEIQRTEQGDSAMYLCASSRGTVEKLFFGSGTQLSVL.

This clone came up a few times. The read halts 3 residues ahead of the CDR3 end, with the missing end drawn from the germline J gene. The V call is TRBV7-3, the J call TRBJ2-2; D perhaps matches TRBD1 (5 bases). Germline values: CDR1 SGHTA, CDR2 FQGTGA. The CDR3 loop spans 13 amino acids. Between the trimmed V and J ends, which lost 3 bases and 9 bases, there was a span of 11 bases. Here the CDR3 reads CASSLVGPRELFF. The sequenced part of the CDR3 DNA is TGTGCCAGCAGCTTGGTGGGGCCAAGGGAG.

This clone was detected a few times. The read comes to an end 3 residues before the CDR3 does, leaving the germline J gene to fill in the end. This chain links TRBV19 with TRBJ2-5, with 7 bases identical to TRBD1. CDR3 length: 15 amino acids. Trimming took 5 bases from V and 5 from J; bases not matched to a gene: 11. Germline loops: CDR1 LNHDA, CDR2 SQIVND (reference sequence). The DNA read from the CDR3 is TGTGCCAGTAGTCCCGTGGGGACAGTTATGGAGACC. Protein product: CASSPVGTVMET. The complete CDR3 protein is CASSPVGTVMETQYF. Complete variable domain (other parts from reference TRBV19 and TRBJ2-5): DGGITQSPKYLFRKEGQNVTLSCEQNLNHDAMYWYRQDPGQGLRLIYYSQIVNDFQKGDIAEGYSVSREKKESFPLTVTSAQKNPTAFYLCASSPVGTVMETQYFGPGTRLLVL.

Remarks on this clone: The sequenced fragment ends 3 residues before the CDR3 boundary, so the rest is inferred from the germline J gene. The V gene is TRBV7-2, the J gene TRBJ2-3, with a weak D call TRBD2 (5 bases). V was pared by 5 bases and J by 4 bases, with 16 bases between. Germline V CDR1 and CDR2: SGHTA, FQGNSA. CDR3 length equals 15 residues. The chain's CDR3 is CASSPRVSAADTQYF. The sequenced part of the CDR3 DNA is TGTGCCAGCAGCCCGCGGGTTTCAGCGGCAGATACG.

This clone was counted between two and nine times. The sequenced fragment ends 3 residues before the CDR3 boundary, so the rest is inferred from the germline J gene. The chain carries TRBV7-2 and TRBJ2-1; D remains unclear. The germline V gene has CDR1 SGHTA and CDR2 FQGNSA. V lost 5 bases and J lost 8, with 10 bases in between. The CDR3 extends over 12 amino acids. The CDR3 is CASSQFLYEQFF. The covered CDR3 bases are TGTGCCAGCAGCCAGTTTCTCTATGAG.

Of note for this clone: The read ends 3 residues early relative to the CDR3; the germline J gene fills the gap. The chain has TRBV7-2 and TRBJ2-1, with D possibly being TRBD1 (6 bases). Per germline, CDR1 SGHTA and CDR2 FQGNSA. V shed 5 bases and J shed 5 bases, with 10 bases lying between them. There are 13 residues in the CDR3. Partial CDR3 DNA: TGTGCCAGCAGCCAGGACAGAAACAATGAG. It codes for CASSQDRNNE. The full CDR3 protein reads CASSQDRNNEQFF.

This clone was picked up a small number of times. The read ends 3 residues early relative to the CDR3; the germline J gene fills the gap. The chain recombines TRBV6-2 or TRBV6-3 with TRBJ2-7; TRBD2 might be the D (6 bases). Germline CDR1 and CDR2: MNHEY and SVGEGT. This CDR3 is 12 amino acids long. With 6 bases removed from V and 6 bases from J, the gap between germline ends came to 12 bases. The CDR3 loop is CASRRDGGEQYF. The CDR3 bases that were read are TGTGCCAGCAGGCGGGACGGGGGCGAG.

Notes on this clone: The read stops 3 residues short of the end of the CDR3; the missing end is completed from the germline J gene. V usage is TRBV30 and J usage is TRBJ1-2; D not resolved. The germline V gene encodes CDR1 GTSNPN and CDR2 SVGIG (reference sequence). The CDR3 extends over 14 amino acids. The CDR3 reads CAWRRAATMRGYTF. CDR3 DNA (partial): TGTGCCTGGAGGCGGGCAGCTACTATGCGGGGC.

This clone was detected only a few times. The read comes to an end 3 residues before the CDR3 does, leaving the germline J gene to fill in the end. The rearrangement links TRBV18 to TRBJ2-1, with TRBD1 matching over 8 bases. Germline assignment: CDR1 KGHSH and CDR2 LQKENI. This CDR3 region has 14 residues. V dropped 2 bases and J dropped 9; count of bases not matched to a gene: 6. Here the CDR3 reads CASSPDRGKGEQFF. The DNA read from the CDR3 is TGTGCCAGCTCACCAGACAGGGGAAAGGGTGAG.

In its sample, this clone is medium-sized. The CDR3 is cut off 3 residues early in the read; its end comes from the germline J gene. The chain links TRBV5-1 to TRBJ1-5; D possibly corresponds to TRBD1 (6 bases). Trimming took off 4 bases at V and 0 bases at J, with 11 bases between the two ends. The V gene's germline CDR1 is SGHRS and CDR2 YFSETQ. The CDR3 spans 15 residues. CDR3 bases read: TGCGCCAGCAGCGTGGACAGTTATAGCAATCAGCCC. It codes for CASSVDSYSNQP. The full-length CDR3 reads as CASSVDSYSNQPQHF.

About this clone itself: The read ends 3 residues shy of where the CDR3 ends; the end is completed using the germline J gene. The chain employs TRBV5-6 and TRBJ2-1, with a weak D call TRBD2 (5 bases). V was clipped by 0 bases and J by 9 bases, with 13 bases between them. The CDR3 contains 14 residues. Germline values: CDR1 SGHDT, CDR2 YYEEEE. The CDR3 bases that were read are TGTGCCAGCAGCTTGGGACTAAGCTCGGGTGAG. This sequence encodes CASSLGLSSGE. The full CDR3 sequence reads CASSLGLSSGEQFF. The full variable domain, rest sourced from reference TRBV5-6 and TRBJ2-1, is DAGVTQSPTHLIKTRGQQVTLRCSPKSGHDTVSWYQQALGQGPQFIFQYYEEEERQRGNFPDRFSGHQFPNYSSELNVNALLLGDSALYLCASSLGLSSGEQFFGPGTRLTVL.

Points on this clone: Sequencing ends 3 residues short of the CDR3 end; the germline J gene provides the rest. The chain uses TRBV7-9 and TRBJ2-5; D is possibly TRBD2 (5 bases). V was cut by 5 bases and J by 4 bases, with 11 bases left in between. The germline CDR1 and CDR2 sequences are SEHNR and FQNEAQ (reference sequence). This CDR3 spans 13 amino acids. The CDR3: CASSLGLRETQYF. The CDR3 bases that were read are TGTGCCAGCAGCCTAGGACTCCGAGAGACC.

Notes on this clone: The CDR3 end lies 3 residues beyond the end of the read and is filled in from the germline J gene. The V gene is TRBV7-6, the J gene TRBJ2-3; the match to TRBD1 covers 8 bases. V lost 5 bases and J lost 4; bases outside the gene matches: 14. CDR3 size: 17 residues. Per germline, CDR1 SGHVS and CDR2 FNYEAQ. The CDR3 sequence is CASSLGSRTGLPDTQYF. The DNA read from the CDR3 is TGTGCCAGCAGCCTAGGTTCGCGGACAGGGTTGCCAGATACG.

Concerning this clone itself: Read sequence stops 3 residues before the CDR3 end, and the germline J gene provides the missing end. This sequence joins TRBV20-1 and TRBJ1-6, with 9 bases matching TRBD1. CDR3 size: 15 residues. CDR1 and CDR2 (germline): DFQATT, SNEGSKA (reference sequence). The J segment lost 6 bases and the V segment lost 3 bases, leaving 6 bases of the junction unmatched. The CDR3 spells CSARSGTGFNSPLHF. The CDR3 bases that were read are TGCAGTGCTAGGTCCGGGACAGGGTTTAATTCACCC.

This clone is labeled as large. The sequence runs out 3 residues before the end of the CDR3; the remainder is reconstructed from the germline J gene. The rearrangement joins TRBV20-1 to TRBJ2-5; a weak D match, TRBD2 (6 bases). Germline CDR1 and CDR2: DFQATT and SNEGSKA (reference sequence). Trimming took 6 bases from V and 3 from J, leaving 17 bases between them. CDR3 length: 14 amino acids. The sequenced part of the CDR3 DNA is TGCAGTGCCAATAGGGAGTTAGCGGAAGAGACC. This codes for CSANRELAEET. The CDR3, in full, reads CSANRELAEETQYF.

Remarks on this clone: The observed sequence ends 3 residues before the CDR3 terminus, with the missing tail filled in from the germline J gene. The chain recombines TRBV30 with TRBJ1-6; no reliable D call. From germline, CDR1 is GTSNPN and CDR2 SVGIG (reference sequence). The CDR3 covers 15 residues. The V end lost 0 bases, the J end lost 6 bases, and 12 bases lay between the germline ends. The CDR3 here is CAWSVLGHTNSPLHF. Incomplete CDR3 DNA: TGTGCCTGGAGTGTACTAGGTCACACTAATTCACCC.

Regarding this clone: The read halts 3 residues ahead of the CDR3 end, with the missing end drawn from the germline J gene. V and J are TRBV30 and TRBJ1-5; D remains ambiguous. This CDR3 is built from 13 residues. CDR1 and CDR2 from the germline V gene are GTSNPN and SVGIG (reference sequence). The ends were cut back, 0 bases at V and 1 base at J, with 4 bases in the middle. The CDR3: CAWSVRSNQPQHF. The sequenced CDR3 bases are TGTGCCTGGAGTGTCAGGAGCAATCAGCCC.

A word on this clone: The read terminates 3 residues ahead of where the CDR3 ends, so the germline J gene completes it. V and J are TRBV10-3 and TRBJ2-1; 8 nucleotides match TRBD2. CDR1 and CDR2 from the germline V gene are ENHRY and SYGVKD. J lost 3 bases, V lost 6 bases, and 7 bases had no gene match. This CDR3 contains 15 residues. CDR3 DNA (partial): TGTGCCATCAGGAGAGCGGGAGCCGACTACAATGAG. Protein product: CAIRRAGADYNE. The entire CDR3 is CAIRRAGADYNEQFF.

About this clone itself: The CDR3 end falls 3 residues outside the read, so it is completed with the germline J gene. The chain joins TRBV7-3 to TRBJ2-7; the D gene is possibly TRBD1 (5 bases). Germline-derived CDR1 and CDR2 are SGHTA and FQGTGA. This CDR3 spans 15 amino acids. Trimming pared 2 bases from V and 3 bases from J, leaving 14 bases between. The sequenced part of the CDR3 DNA is TGTGCCAGCAGCTTAGCTAGGGGTTTGAACTACGAG. Translating gives CASSLARGLNYE. The full CDR3 is CASSLARGLNYEQYF.

The sample holds a few counts of this clone. The CDR3 end falls 3 residues outside the read, so it is completed with the germline J gene. The genes are TRBV2 and TRBJ2-1; D is unresolved. V was clipped by 9 bases and J by 4 bases, with 7 bases between them. Germline CDR1 reads SNHLY; CDR2 reads FYNNEI. The CDR3 sequence is 11 residues long. CDR3 in amino acids: CARTPYNEQFF. The CDR3 DNA, read in part, is TGTGCCAGGACACCTTACAATGAG.

This clone occurred a few times. The read terminates 3 residues before the CDR3 end, so the remaining end is supplied by the germline J gene. This chain connects TRBV30 to TRBJ1-2; no definite D call. V shed 3 bases and J shed 4 bases, with 6 bases lying between them. The CDR3 contains 11 residues. Germline V gene lookup returns CDR1 GTSNPN and CDR2 SVGIG (reference sequence). The covered CDR3 bases are TGTGCCTGGAGGCCGGGCTATGGC. As protein: CAWRPGYG. The full CDR3 is CAWRPGYGYTF.